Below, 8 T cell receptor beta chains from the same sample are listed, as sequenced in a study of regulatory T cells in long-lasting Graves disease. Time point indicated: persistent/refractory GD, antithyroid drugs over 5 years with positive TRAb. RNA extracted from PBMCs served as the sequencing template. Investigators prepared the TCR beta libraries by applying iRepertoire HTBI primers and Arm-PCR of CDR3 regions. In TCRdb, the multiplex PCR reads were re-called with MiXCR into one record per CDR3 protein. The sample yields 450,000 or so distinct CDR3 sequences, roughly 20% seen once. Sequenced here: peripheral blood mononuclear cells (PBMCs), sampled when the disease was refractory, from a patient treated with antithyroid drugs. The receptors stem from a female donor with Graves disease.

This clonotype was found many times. The CDR3 bases are TGTGCCAGCAGCAACCAAGAGACCCAGTACTTC. This sequence encodes CASSNQETQYF. The chain uses TRBV28 and TRBJ2-5; D gene unclear. Germline V lookup: CDR1 MDHEN, CDR2 SYDVKM. Trimming stripped 6 bases from V and 0 bases from J, with 2 bases between. This CDR3 contains 11 residues.

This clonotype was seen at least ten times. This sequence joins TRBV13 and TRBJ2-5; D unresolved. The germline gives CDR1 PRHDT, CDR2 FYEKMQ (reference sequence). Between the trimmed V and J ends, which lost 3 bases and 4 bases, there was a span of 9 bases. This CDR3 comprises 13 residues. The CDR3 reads CASSFVTGETQYF. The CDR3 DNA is TGTGCCAGCAGCTTTGTGACGGGAGAGACCCAGTACTTC.

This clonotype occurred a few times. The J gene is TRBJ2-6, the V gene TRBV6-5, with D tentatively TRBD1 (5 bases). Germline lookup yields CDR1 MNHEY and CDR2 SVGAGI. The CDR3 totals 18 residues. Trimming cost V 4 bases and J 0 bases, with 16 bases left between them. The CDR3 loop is CASSSPNLDSSGANVLTF. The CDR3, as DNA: TGTGCCAGCAGTTCCCCCAACTTAGACAGCTCTGGGGCCAACGTCCTGACTTTC.

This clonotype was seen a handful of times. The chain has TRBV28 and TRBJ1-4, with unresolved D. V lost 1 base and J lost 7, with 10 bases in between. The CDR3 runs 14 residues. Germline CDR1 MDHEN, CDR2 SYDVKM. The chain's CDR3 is CASSLSQPGEKLFF. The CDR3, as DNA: TGTGCCAGCAGTTTATCGCAGCCGGGTGAAAAACTGTTTTTT. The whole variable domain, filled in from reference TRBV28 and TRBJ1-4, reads DVKVTQSSRYLVKRTGEKVFLECVQDMDHENMFWYRQDPGLGLRLIYFSYDVKMKEKGDIPEGYSVSREKKERFSLILESASTNQTSMYLCASSLSQPGEKLFFGSGTQLSVL.

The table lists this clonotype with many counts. CDR3 in DNA: TGTGCCAGTTCTCCGGGGGCGTTCTTCCATGCCTACGAGCAGTACTTC. The encoded protein is CASSPGAFFHAYEQYF. The chain employs TRBV11-1 and TRBJ2-7; the D gene could be TRBD1 or TRBD2 (6 bases each). This CDR3 has 16 amino acids. Germline CDR1 SGHAT, CDR2 FQDESV (reference sequence). V shed 9 bases and J shed 2 bases, with 23 bases lying between them.

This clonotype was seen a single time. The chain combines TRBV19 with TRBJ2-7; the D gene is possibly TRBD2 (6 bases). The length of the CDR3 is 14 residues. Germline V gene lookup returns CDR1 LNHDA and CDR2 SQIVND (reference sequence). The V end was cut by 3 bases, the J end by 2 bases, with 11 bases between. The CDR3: CASSIPGLPYEQYF. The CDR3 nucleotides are TGTGCCAGTAGTATCCCCGGACTACCCTACGAGCAGTACTTC.

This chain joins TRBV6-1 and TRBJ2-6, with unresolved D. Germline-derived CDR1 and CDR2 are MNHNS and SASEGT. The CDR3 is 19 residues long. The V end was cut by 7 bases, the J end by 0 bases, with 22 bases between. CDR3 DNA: TGTGCCAGCACCCCCATAGGCACAAGGACGATCTCTGGGGCCAACGTCCTGACTTTC. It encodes CASTPIGTRTISGANVLTF.

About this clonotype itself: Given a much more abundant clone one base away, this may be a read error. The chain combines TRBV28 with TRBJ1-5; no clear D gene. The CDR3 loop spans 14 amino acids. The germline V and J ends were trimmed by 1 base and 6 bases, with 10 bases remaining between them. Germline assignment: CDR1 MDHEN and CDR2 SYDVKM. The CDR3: CASSLLGWSQPQHF. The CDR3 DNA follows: TGTGCCAGCAGTTTATTAGGGTGGAGTCAGCCCCAGCATTTT. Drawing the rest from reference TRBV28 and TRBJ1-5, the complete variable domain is DVKVTQSSRYLVKRTGEKVFLECVQDMDHENMFWYRQDPGLGLRLIYFSYDVKMKEKGDIPEGYSVSREKKERFSLILESASTNQTSMYLCASSLLGWSQPQHFGDGTRLSIL.